Below are 20 T cell receptor beta chains sequenced from a single sample in a study of identical twins. One entry per CDR3 protein, called by TCRdb with MiXCR from the 5' RACE reads. The repertoire includes about 200,000 distinct CDR3 sequences, around a sixth of them detected once, and 35% to 45% sits in the top ten. The same sample was also used in a study of T cells expressing NK-cell markers.

Sequenced material: CD8+ T cells sorted from blood. These receptors were obtained from a woman aged 18-29 years in good health.

This clonotype was counted only a few times. The V gene is TRBV6-2 or TRBV6-3, the J gene TRBJ2-1; TRBD2 aligns across 9 bases. The V segment lost 5 bases and the J segment 5 bases; nucleotides outside the gene matches: 10. This CDR3 is built from 16 residues. Germline assignment: CDR1 MNHEY and CDR2 SVGEGT. Here the CDR3 reads CASSNPGLAKNNEQFF. The CDR3 region has the DNA TGTGCCAGCAGTAACCCGGGACTAGCCAAGAACAATGAGCAGTTCTTC.

The genes are TRBV7-8 and TRBJ2-3; D not certain. With 3 bases removed from V and 2 bases from J, the gap between germline ends came to 12 bases. The CDR3 covers 15 residues. CDR1 SGHVS and CDR2 FQNEAQ come from the germline V gene. CDR3 region: CASSFEPRPTDTQYF. CDR3 DNA: TGTGCCAGCAGCTTTGAACCCCGCCCCACAGATACGCAGTATTTT.

The CDR3 sequence: CASSNQISWTTDTQYF. The CDR3 region has the DNA TGTGCCAGCAGCAATCAGATCTCCTGGACGACAGATACGCAGTATTTT. V usage is TRBV3-1 and J usage is TRBJ2-3, with D unclear. CDR1 is LGHDT, CDR2 YNNKEL, per germline (reference sequence). CDR3 length: 16 residues. Trimming took off 5 bases at V and 3 bases at J, with 18 bases between the two ends.

This chain connects TRBV5-1 to TRBJ2-2; 9 nucleotides match TRBD2. V shed 3 bases, J shed 6 bases, and the junction held 6 bases outside the gene matches. Germline V gene sequence: CDR1 SGHRS, CDR2 YFSETQ. The CDR3 covers 15 residues. CDR3 sequence reads: CASSSGLAKAGELFF. CDR3 sequence (DNA): TGCGCCAGCAGCTCTGGACTAGCGAAAGCCGGGGAGCTGTTTTTT.

The CDR3 loop is CASSHLADTQYF. CDR3 DNA sequence: TGTGCCAGCAGCCATTTGGCAGATACGCAGTATTTT. The gene calls are TRBV7-9 and TRBJ2-3; D gene ambiguous. CDR3 length: 12 amino acids. With 5 bases removed from V and 4 bases from J, the gap between germline ends came to 7 bases. Germline CDR1 reads SEHNR; CDR2 reads FQNEAQ (reference sequence). Variable domain in full (rest from reference TRBV7-9 and TRBJ2-3): DTGVSQNPRHKITKRGQNVTFRCDPISEHNRLYWYRQTLGQGPEFLTYFQNEAQLEKSRLLSDRFSAERPKGSFSTLEIQRTEQGDSAMYLCASSHLADTQYFGPGTRLTVL.

V usage is TRBV13 and J usage is TRBJ2-1, with 10 bases identical to TRBD2. Germline values: CDR1 PRHDT, CDR2 FYEKMQ (reference sequence). The CDR3 loop spans 15 amino acids. The V segment lost 3 bases and the J segment 6 bases; nucleotides outside the gene matches: 5. CDR3 nucleotides: TGTGCCAGCAGCTTTCGGCTAGCGGGAGTCAATGAGCAGTTCTTC. Amino acid sequence: CASSFRLAGVNEQFF.

This clonotype was counted at least ten times. The rearrangement links TRBV12-3 or TRBV12-4 to TRBJ2-1; D remains ambiguous. With 1 base removed from V and 9 bases from J, the gap between germline ends came to 7 bases. CDR3 length: 12 residues. This CDR3 is CASSLVDPEQFF. As DNA, the CDR3 is TGTGCCAGCAGTTTAGTAGATCCTGAGCAGTTCTTC.

This sequence joins TRBV30 and TRBJ1-5, with D perhaps TRBD1 (5 bases). The CDR3 is 15 amino acids. Per the germline V gene, CDR1 is GTSNPN and CDR2 is SVGIG (reference sequence). V was trimmed by 0 bases and J by 6 bases, leaving 15 bases between them. The CDR3 protein is CAWSVDGGERQPQHF. The CDR3 region has the DNA TGTGCCTGGAGTGTAGATGGGGGGGAACGTCAGCCCCAGCATTTT.

This chain uses TRBV7-6 with TRBJ2-2, with 7 bases identical to TRBD2. CDR1 and CDR2 from the germline V gene are SGHVS and FNYEAQ. The ends lost 3 bases at V and 0 bases at J; junction bases unmatched: 4. The CDR3 has 16 residues. CDR3 nucleotide sequence: TGTGCCAGCAGCTTCAGTCTAGCGGCGAACACCGGGGAGCTGTTTTTT. The encoded protein is CASSFSLAANTGELFF. The full variable domain, in which reference TRBV7-6 and TRBJ2-2 provide the parts outside the CDR3, is GAGVSQSPRYKVTKRGQDVALRCDPISGHVSLYWYRQALGQGPEFLTYFNYEAQQDKSGLPNDRFSAERPEGSISTLTIQRTEQRDSAMYRCASSFSLAANTGELFFGEGSRLTVL.

The gene calls are TRBV7-9 and TRBJ2-7; D not resolved. Trimming cost V 4 bases and J 3 bases, with 13 bases left between them. CDR3 size: 14 residues. CDR1 and CDR2 (germline): SEHNR, FQNEAQ (reference sequence). CDR3 sequence: CASSSPKDFYEQYF. The CDR3 coding sequence is TGTGCCAGCAGCTCCCCCAAGGATTTCTACGAGCAGTACTTC.

J is TRBJ2-5 and V is TRBV7-8, with D uncertain. The CDR3 has 14 amino acids. Looked up from germline, CDR1 is SGHVS and CDR2 is FQNEAQ. The V gene lost 4 bases and the J gene lost 3 bases, with 12 bases spanning the gap. CDR3 bases: TGTGCCAGCAGCTCAGGACCTTTTAAAGAGACCCAGTACTTC. It yields the protein CASSSGPFKETQYF.

This clonotype was counted many times. V gene TRBV7-9 combines with J gene TRBJ2-2, with TRBD2 matching 8 bases. Per germline, CDR1 SEHNR and CDR2 FQNEAQ (reference sequence). V shed 5 bases and J 5 bases; nucleotides not matched to a gene: 10. This CDR3 has 16 residues. CDR3 in DNA: TGTGCCAGCAGCCAGACTACCGGGACTAGAACCGGGGAGCTGTTTTTT. This gives the protein CASSQTTGTRTGELFF.

The rearrangement links TRBV5-5 to TRBJ2-1; 7 bases fit TRBD1. Germline V gene data show CDR1 as SGHKS and CDR2 as YYEKEE (reference sequence). This CDR3 contains 12 residues. V shed 4 bases, J shed 8 bases, and the junction held 3 bases outside the gene matches. CDR3 residues: CASSQTGHEQFF. The CDR3 coding sequence is TGTGCCAGCAGCCAGACAGGGCATGAGCAGTTCTTC.

This clonotype was detected only a few times. The V gene is TRBV7-2, the J gene TRBJ2-1; weak D call: TRBD2 (6 bases). Germline CDR1 and CDR2: SGHTA and FQGNSA. The ends were cut back, 5 bases at V and 0 bases at J, with 11 bases in the middle. The CDR3 sequence is 15 residues long. The CDR3 here is CASSPSSDSYNEQFF. CDR3 bases: TGTGCCAGCAGCCCCTCTAGCGACTCCTACAATGAGCAGTTCTTC.

CDR3 amino acids: CASSYLQGAWDEQYF. CDR3 DNA sequence: TGTGCCAGCAGTTACTTGCAGGGGGCTTGGGACGAGCAGTACTTC. The chain links TRBV6-5 to TRBJ2-7, with 8 bases fitting TRBD1. Losses at the gene ends were 1 base for V and 5 bases for J; bases not matched to a gene: 7. CDR3 length: 15 residues. CDR1 is MNHEY and CDR2 is SVGAGI in the germline V gene.

The V and J genes are TRBV4-3 and TRBJ2-5; TRBD1 matches at 8 bases. Germline V gene data show CDR1 as LGHNA and CDR2 as YSLEER. V was clipped by 1 base and J by 6 bases; unmatched bases: 10. There are 16 residues in the CDR3. The CDR3 region has the DNA TGCGCCAGCAGCCAAGTCCCCAGGGGGCCGGGGAAGACCCAGTACTTC. Amino acids: CASSQVPRGPGKTQYF.

In its sample, this clonotype was seen a few times. The rearrangement uses TRBV12-3 or TRBV12-4 and TRBJ2-7; 11 bases fit TRBD1. V shed 1 base and J 6 bases; nucleotides not matched to a gene: 2. CDR3 size: 14 residues. This chain's CDR3 is CASSLGTGGPEQYF. The CDR3 nucleotides are TGTGCCAGCAGTTTAGGGACAGGGGGCCCCGAGCAGTACTTC.

The chain carries TRBV12-3 or TRBV12-4 and TRBJ2-1, with D perhaps assigned TRBD1 or TRBD2 (5 bases each). The V end was cut by 3 bases, the J end by 4 bases, with 13 bases between. The CDR3 has 15 amino acids. Here the CDR3 reads CASSFGAGSYNEQFF. CDR3 nucleotides: TGTGCCAGCAGTTTTGGGGCAGGGAGTTACAATGAGCAGTTCTTC.

The gene calls are TRBV5-1 and TRBJ2-1; D gene ambiguous. V was shortened by 4 bases and J by 0 bases, with 8 bases between the two germline ends. This CDR3 has 14 residues. The V gene's germline CDR1 is SGHRS and CDR2 YFSETQ. CDR3 amino acids: CASSPINSYNEQFF. In DNA, the CDR3 is TGCGCCAGCAGCCCGATAAACTCCTACAATGAGCAGTTCTTC.

This clonotype was seen only a few times. This chain joins TRBV5-1 and TRBJ2-7, with TRBD1 matching over 8 bases. J lost 0 bases, V lost 2 bases, and 4 bases had no gene match. The CDR3 contains 15 residues. Germline lookup yields CDR1 SGHRS and CDR2 YFSETQ. CDR3 in amino acids: CASSFGQGHSYEQYF. The CDR3 DNA reads as TGCGCCAGCAGCTTTGGACAGGGCCACTCCTACGAGCAGTACTTC.